One T cell receptor beta chain is described in this entry. The antigen is undetermined. V was pared by 5 bases and J by 3 bases, with 10 bases between. This CDR3 has 14 residues. Germline lookup yields CDR1 LNHNV and CDR2 YYDKDF (reference sequence). This table comes from immunoSEQ multiplex PCR, and its TCRdb copy is limited to in-frame clones, with some not included. In the table there are about 140,000 clones, 88% of which are singletons. This record comes from a study of T cell responses to AZD1222 COVID-19 vaccine. The wider study: Researchers grouped second doses given at about 4 or about 12 weeks into one pool.

Findings and caveats of the study: Reportedly, nearly half of unique spike TCRs recognized epitopes outside B.1.351/B.1.1.7 mutations.

Specimen: peripheral blood, collected on day 0 of AZD1222 vaccination. The clonotype comes from an adult in good health. The rearrangement links TRBV15 to TRBJ2-2; no definite D call. CDR3 sequence reads: CATSLGTHTGELFF. The CDR3 DNA follows: TGTGCCACCAGCTTGGGCACCCACACCGGGGAGCTGTTTTTT. The entire variable domain, with the rest obtained from reference TRBV15 and TRBJ2-2, is as follows: DAMVIQNPRYQVTQFGKPVTLSCSQTLNHNVMYWYQQKSSQAPKLLFHYYDKDFNNEADTPDNFQSRRPNTSFCFLDIRSPGLGDTAMYLCATSLGTHTGELFFGEGSRLTVL.